Listed here are 22 T cell receptor beta chains from one sample, sequenced in a study of blood T cell repertoires in COVID-19. The method was immunoSEQ multiplex PCR; TCRdb's version includes in-frame clones alone and lacks a portion of them. The table lists more than 110,000 clones, approximately 87% of them singletons. Source material: peripheral blood. Receptor source: a woman aged 40 to 50 with acute or convalescent COVID-19.

The chain combines TRBV6-1 with TRBJ1-2; possible D gene TRBD1, 6 bases. The ends were cut back, 3 bases at V and 7 bases at J, with 9 bases in the middle. Germline assignment: CDR1 MNHNS and CDR2 SASEGT. The CDR3 has 12 amino acids. The CDR3 protein is CASSDNRVGYTF. CDR3 DNA sequence: TGTGCCAGCAGTGATAACAGGGTTGGCTACACCTTC.

The chain joins TRBV5-1 to TRBJ1-1, with a tentative D call TRBD1 (6 bases). Trimming cost V 0 bases and J 3 bases, with 21 bases left between them. Germline V lookup: CDR1 SGHRS, CDR2 YFSETQ. The CDR3 contains 18 residues. The CDR3 nucleotides read TGCGCCAGCAGCTTGGCCTTTCCGGGAGGGGGGCAGGACACTGAAGCTTTCTTT. Amino acid sequence: CASSLAFPGGGQDTEAFF. Full variable domain (rest looked up from reference TRBV5-1 and TRBJ1-1): KAGVTQTPRYLIKTRGQQVTLSCSPISGHRSVSWYQQTPGQGLQFLFEYFSETQRNKGNFPGRFSGRQFSNSRSEMNVSTLELGDSALYLCASSLAFPGGGQDTEAFFGQGTRLTVV.

This sequence joins TRBV10-3 and TRBJ1-1, with 7 bases matching TRBD1. V was clipped by 6 bases and J by 1 base; unmatched bases: 5. Germline V lookup: CDR1 ENHRY, CDR2 SYGVKD. This CDR3 comprises 14 residues. DNA of the CDR3: TGTGCCATCAGCCGGGACAGACAGAACACTGAAGCTTTCTTT. Its protein product is CAISRDRQNTEAFF.

This chain's CDR3 is CASSTSGTGGWGYTF. CDR3 nucleotides: TGTGCCAGTAGTACCTCCGGGACAGGGGGCTGGGGCTACACCTTC. The V call is TRBV19, the J call TRBJ1-2, with TRBD1 matching over 12 bases. This CDR3 spans 15 amino acids. Germline V gene lookup returns CDR1 LNHDA and CDR2 SQIVND (reference sequence). V trimming: 4 bases; J trimming: 8 bases; junction bases outside the gene matches: 8.

The chain couples TRBV27 to TRBJ2-1, with TRBD2 as a possible D gene (6 bases). From germline, CDR1 is MNHEY and CDR2 SMNVEV (reference sequence). CDR3 length: 16 residues. V lost 8 bases, J lost 0 bases, and 17 bases lay in between. The CDR3: CASQTQGGLSYNEQFF. For the CDR3, the DNA is TGTGCCAGCCAGACCCAGGGAGGACTCTCCTACAATGAGCAGTTCTTC.

The chain couples TRBV3-1 (or the pseudogene TRBV3-2) to TRBJ2-3; D perhaps matches TRBD2 (6 bases). The CDR3 runs 15 residues. Trimming pared 1 base from V and 0 bases from J, leaving 8 bases between. Germline-derived CDR1 and CDR2 are LGHDT and YNNKEL (reference sequence). Written as DNA, the CDR3 is TGTGCCAGCAGCCAAGCGGGAGCAAGCACAGATACGCAGTATTTT. Translated, it gives CASSQAGASTDTQYF.

The genes are TRBV13 and TRBJ1-3; D remains ambiguous. The CDR3 extends over 18 amino acids. Trimming stripped 0 bases from V and 0 bases from J, with 15 bases between. Germline loops: CDR1 PRHDT, CDR2 FYEKMQ (reference sequence). The CDR3 sequence is CASSLGLRLQSSGNTIYF. The CDR3 DNA reads as TGTGCCAGCAGCTTAGGCCTCAGACTCCAGAGCTCTGGAAACACCATATATTTT.

Of note for this clone: Other DNA variants within this sample encode the same CDR3. This chain links TRBV29-1 with TRBJ1-1; D may be TRBD1 (5 bases). Germline-derived CDR1 and CDR2 are SQVTM and ANQGSEA. The CDR3 extends over 12 amino acids. V lost 4 bases and J 1 base, leaving 7 bases between the germline ends. DNA for the CDR3: TGCAGCGTTGGGCAGGGGAACACTGAAGCTTTCTTT. Translated: CSVGQGNTEAFF.

The chain recombines TRBV6-1 with TRBJ1-5, with 8 bases aligning to TRBD1. With 2 bases clipped from V and 8 bases from J, the junction kept 8 bases outside the gene matches. The germline V gene encodes CDR1 MNHNS and CDR2 SASEGT. The CDR3 is 15 amino acids. The CDR3 coding sequence is TGTGCCAGCAGTGAAATCTGGACAGGGCGAGAGCCCCAGCATTTT. This codes for CASSEIWTGREPQHF.

The rearrangement links TRBV7-8 to TRBJ1-1; 9 nucleotides line up with TRBD1. The germline V gene has CDR1 SGHVS and CDR2 FQNEAQ. The CDR3 runs 13 residues. V dropped 6 bases and J dropped 5; count of bases not matched to a gene: 4. The CDR3: CASRQGAVTEAFF. As DNA, the CDR3 is TGTGCCAGCAGACAGGGGGCCGTTACTGAAGCTTTCTTT.

The gene calls are TRBV7-2 and TRBJ2-3; no clear D. Germline values: CDR1 SGHTA, CDR2 FQGNSA. Trimming shortened V by 6 bases and J by 0 bases, and 16 bases separated the two germline ends. The CDR3 is made up of 16 amino acids. The CDR3 spells CASSPPWAPSTDTQYF. The DNA of the CDR3 is TGTGCCAGCAGTCCTCCCTGGGCTCCTAGCACAGATACGCAGTATTTT.

V and J are TRBV18 and TRBJ1-1, with TRBD1 matching over 11 bases. The germline CDR1 and CDR2 sequences are KGHSH and LQKENI. The CDR3 is 17 amino acids. V shed 0 bases and J 1 base; nucleotides not matched to a gene: 4. CDR3 in DNA: TGTGCCAGCTCACCACCCGGACAGGGGGCCTCGAACACTGAAGCTTTCTTT. It encodes CASSPPGQGASNTEAFF.

This chain uses TRBV14 with TRBJ2-1, with 8 bases identical to TRBD1. Germline V CDR1 and CDR2: SGHDN, FVKESK. The CDR3 sequence is 12 residues long. J lost 8 bases, V lost 10 bases, and 7 bases had no gene match. CDR3 loop: CAISGGRDEQFF. Written as DNA, the CDR3 is TGTGCCATCTCAGGGGGCAGGGATGAGCAGTTCTTC.

The chain employs TRBV19 and TRBJ1-1, with TRBD1 as a possible D gene (5 bases). Trimming cost V 3 bases and J 0 bases, with 8 bases left between them. The V gene's germline CDR1 is LNHDA and CDR2 SQIVND (reference sequence). There are 14 residues in the CDR3. The CDR3 DNA reads TGTGCCAGTAGTATCACAGGATTGAACACTGAAGCTTTCTTT. This sequence encodes CASSITGLNTEAFF.

The chain is built from TRBV2 and TRBJ1-2, with D maybe TRBD1 (5 bases). Germline-derived CDR1 and CDR2 are SNHLY and FYNNEI. The CDR3 has 14 amino acids. V was trimmed by 2 bases and J by 5 bases, leaving 12 bases between them. The DNA for the CDR3 is TGTGCCAGCAGTGAAAGGGTCGGGGGTTATGGCTACACCTTC. This encodes CASSERVGGYGYTF.

The V gene is TRBV28, the J gene TRBJ1-2; D remains unclear. Germline V gene sequence: CDR1 MDHEN, CDR2 SYDVKM. V lost 1 base and J 8 bases, leaving 23 bases between the germline ends. This CDR3 comprises 17 residues. CDR3: CASSLYLAGGLLGGYTF. Written as DNA, the CDR3 is TGTGCCAGCAGTTTATACCTCGCGGGCGGGCTATTGGGAGGCTACACCTTC.

The CDR3: CASSRPGGLYEQYF. CDR3 nucleotide sequence: TGTGCCAGCTCACGGCCAGGGGGCTTGTACGAGCAGTACTTC. The V and J genes are TRBV18 and TRBJ2-7; 8 nucleotides align to TRBD1. CDR1 is KGHSH, CDR2 LQKENI, per germline. V trimming: 4 bases; J trimming: 4 bases; junction bases outside the gene matches: 6. The CDR3 runs 14 residues. Complete variable domain (other parts from reference TRBV18 and TRBJ2-7): NAGVMQNPRHLVRRRGQEARLRCSPMKGHSHVYWYRQLPEEGLKFMVYLQKENIIDESGMPKERFSAEFPKEGPSILRIQQVVRGDSAAYFCASSRPGGLYEQYFGPGTRLTVT.

This chain connects TRBV18 to TRBJ2-7, with a tentative D call TRBD2 (6 bases). Germline-derived CDR1 and CDR2 are KGHSH and LQKENI. CDR3 length: 16 amino acids. The germline V and J ends were trimmed by 6 bases and 1 base, with 19 bases remaining between them. CDR3 DNA sequence: TGTGCCAGCTCCGACGATGGGGCAGGAGGGTCCTACGAGCAGTACTTC. Amino acids: CASSDDGAGGSYEQYF. Looking up the rest from reference TRBV18 and TRBJ2-7 gives the full variable domain: NAGVMQNPRHLVRRRGQEARLRCSPMKGHSHVYWYRQLPEEGLKFMVYLQKENIIDESGMPKERFSAEFPKEGPSILRIQQVVRGDSAAYFCASSDDGAGGSYEQYFGPGTRLTVT.

The CDR3 DNA follows: TGTGCCTGGAGTATTTCTGGGCAGGGATCGCGACATGGCTACACCTTC. It encodes CAWSISGQGSRHGYTF. V and J are TRBV30 and TRBJ1-2, with D perhaps TRBD1 (5 bases). Germline lookup yields CDR1 GTSNPN and CDR2 SVGIG (reference sequence). V lost 2 bases, J lost 6 bases, and 22 bases lay in between. The CDR3 has 16 amino acids.

The genes are TRBV6-6 and TRBJ1-5; 8 nucleotides match TRBD1. Looked up from germline, CDR1 is MNHNY and CDR2 is SVGAGI (reference sequence). V trimming: 2 bases; J trimming: 7 bases; junction bases outside the gene matches: 7. The CDR3 length is 15 residues. This CDR3 reads CASSYGIQGGQPQHF. The DNA for the CDR3 is TGTGCCAGCAGTTACGGCATACAGGGGGGGCAGCCCCAGCATTTT.

The rearrangement joins TRBV2 to TRBJ1-5; D is unclear. The CDR3 sequence is 14 residues long. Germline V gene sequence: CDR1 SNHLY, CDR2 FYNNEI. Trimming took 11 bases from V and 4 from J, leaving 18 bases between them. CDR3 DNA: TGTGCCGTCTCAACAGAGGGAGGAAATCAGCCCCAGCATTTT. Protein product: CAVSTEGGNQPQHF.

The gene calls are TRBV14 and TRBJ2-1, with 13 bases fitting TRBD2. Germline V gene data show CDR1 as SGHDN and CDR2 as FVKESK. The CDR3 totals 16 residues. V shed 4 bases, J shed 3 bases, and the junction held 3 bases outside the gene matches. The CDR3 DNA reads TGTGCCAGCAGCCCTGGGACTAGCGGGGTCTACAATGAGCAGTTCTTC. Translated: CASSPGTSGVYNEQFF.